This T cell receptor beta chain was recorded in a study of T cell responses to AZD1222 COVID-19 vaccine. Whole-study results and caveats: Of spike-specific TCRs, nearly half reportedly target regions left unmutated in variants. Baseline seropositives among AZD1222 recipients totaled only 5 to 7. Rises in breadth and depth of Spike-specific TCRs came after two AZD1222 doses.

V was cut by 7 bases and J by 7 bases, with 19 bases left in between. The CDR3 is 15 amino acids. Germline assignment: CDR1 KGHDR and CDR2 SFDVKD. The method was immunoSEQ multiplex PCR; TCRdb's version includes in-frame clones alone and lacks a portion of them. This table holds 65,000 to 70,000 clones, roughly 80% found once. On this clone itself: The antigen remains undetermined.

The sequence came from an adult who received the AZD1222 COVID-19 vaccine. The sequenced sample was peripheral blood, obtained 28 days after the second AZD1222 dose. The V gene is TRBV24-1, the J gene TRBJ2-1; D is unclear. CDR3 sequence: CATSTSRLDSNEQFF. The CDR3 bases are TGTGCCACCAGCACCTCCAGACTGGATTCTAATGAGCAGTTCTTC.